This T cell receptor (beta chain) was obtained from a study of shared clonotypes between healthy human individuals. Study background: Plates per donor: three CD4 naive, three CD4 memory, two CD8 naive, one CD8 memory.

Source study methods: Because ImmunoSEQ provided only junction sequences with no quality scores, the filtering differed. Produced via immunoSEQ multiplex PCR; TCRdb's table is partial and in-frame only. V and J calls and clone size are as listed in that table; D and trimming were resolved from the DNA. This sample has over 2 million clones, with 90% to 95% found just once. V lost 0 bases and J 0 bases, leaving 12 bases between the germline ends. The CDR3 covers 16 residues. Germline CDR1 reads SGHRS; CDR2 reads YFSETQ. This sequence joins TRBV5-1 and TRBJ1-2; TRBD1 is a possible D gene (5 bases). This clonotype was sampled from a man aged 18 to 29 in good health. Input material: naive CD4+ T cells sorted from blood. Sample subset: CD45RA+ positively selected. The CDR3 sequence: CASSLAIRAANYGYTF. CDR3 DNA: TGCGCCAGCAGCTTGGCGATCAGGGCCGCTAACTATGGCTACACCTTC.